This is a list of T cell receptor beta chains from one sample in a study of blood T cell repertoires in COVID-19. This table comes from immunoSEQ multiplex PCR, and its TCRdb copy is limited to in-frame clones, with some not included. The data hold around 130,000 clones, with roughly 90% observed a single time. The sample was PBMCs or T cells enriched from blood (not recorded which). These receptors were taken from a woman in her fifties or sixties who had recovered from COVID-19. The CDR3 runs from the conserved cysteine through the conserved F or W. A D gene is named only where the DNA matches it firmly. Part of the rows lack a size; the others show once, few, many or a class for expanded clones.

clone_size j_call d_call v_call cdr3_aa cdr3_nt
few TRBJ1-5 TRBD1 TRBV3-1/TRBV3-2 CASSSGQGGNQPQHF TGTGCCAGCAGCTCAGGACAGGGTGGCAATCAGCCCCAGCATTTT
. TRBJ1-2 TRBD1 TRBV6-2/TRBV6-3 CASSRDSNYGYTF TGTGCCAGCAGTCGGGACAGTAACTATGGCTACACCTTC
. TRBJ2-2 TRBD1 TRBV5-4 CASSSRDRGATGELFF TGTGCCAGCAGCTCCCGGGACAGGGGGGCCACCGGGGAGCTGTTTTTT
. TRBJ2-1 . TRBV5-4 CASSFTSNEQFF TGTGCCAGCAGCTTCACTAGTAATGAGCAGTTCTTC
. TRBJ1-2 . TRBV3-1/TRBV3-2 CASSQVGQGTYGYTF TGTGCCAGCAGCCAAGTGGGCCAGGGGACCTATGGCTACACCTTC
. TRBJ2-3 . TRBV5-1 CASSLEGGWSTDTQYF TGCGCCAGCAGCTTGGAAGGAGGGTGGAGCACAGATACGCAGTATTTT
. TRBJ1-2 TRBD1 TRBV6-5 CASSNPGTGNGYTF TGTGCCAGCAGCAACCCTGGGACAGGGAATGGCTACACCTTC
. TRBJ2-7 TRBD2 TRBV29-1 CSAGERGRYEQYF TGCAGCGCTGGGGAGCGGGGTCGCTACGAGCAGTACTTC
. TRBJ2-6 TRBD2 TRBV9 CASSALFLAGGAGANVLTF TGTGCCAGCAGCGCCCTATTCCTAGCGGGGGGCGCGGGGGCCAACGTCCTGACTTTC
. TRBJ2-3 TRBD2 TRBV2 CASRGAGGETDTQYF TGTGCCAGCAGAGGAGCGGGGGGGGAGACAGATACGCAGTATTTT
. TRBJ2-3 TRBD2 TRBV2 CASSEMVAGGADTQYF TGTGCCAGCAGTGAAATGGTAGCGGGGGGGGCAGATACGCAGTATTTT
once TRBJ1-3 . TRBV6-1 CASSEGSPQAGNTIYF TGTGCCAGCAGTGAAGGTTCGCCACAGGCTGGAAACACCATATATTTT
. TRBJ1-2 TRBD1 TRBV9 CASSPGQASHYGYTF TGTGCCAGCAGCCCCGGACAGGCATCACACTATGGCTACACCTTC
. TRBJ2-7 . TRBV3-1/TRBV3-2 CASSRRQDTAYEQYF TGTGCCAGCAGCCGTAGACAGGACACCGCCTACGAGCAGTACTTC
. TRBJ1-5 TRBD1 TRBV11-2 CASSLVGTAYNQPQHF TGTGCCAGCAGCTTAGTGGGGACAGCCTACAATCAGCCCCAGCATTTT
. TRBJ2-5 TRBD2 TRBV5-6 CASSTTRTSRETQYF TGTGCCAGCAGCACCACTCGGACTAGTCGAGAGACCCAGTACTTC
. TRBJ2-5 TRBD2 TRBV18 CASSPRFGTSEETQYF TGTGCCAGCTCACCACGGTTCGGGACTAGTGAAGAGACCCAGTACTTC
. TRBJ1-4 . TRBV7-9 CASSPFREGPNEKLFF TGTGCCAGCAGCCCCTTCCGGGAGGGGCCTAATGAAAAACTGTTTTTT
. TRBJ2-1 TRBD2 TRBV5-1 CASSLVAGGSHNEQFF TGCGCCAGCAGCTTGGTAGCGGGGGGGAGCCACAATGAGCAGTTCTTC
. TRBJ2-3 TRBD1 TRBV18 CASSPGDRTYTDTQYF TGTGCCAGCTCACCAGGGGACAGGACATACACAGATACGCAGTATTTT
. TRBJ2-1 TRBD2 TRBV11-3 CASSHPKLAGGSNEQFF TGTGCCAGCAGCCATCCGAAACTAGCGGGGGGGTCAAATGAGCAGTTCTTC
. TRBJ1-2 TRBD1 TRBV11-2 CASSRAGTATRVGGYTF TGTGCCAGCAGTAGGGCGGGGACAGCGACAAGGGTGGGTGGCTACACCTTC
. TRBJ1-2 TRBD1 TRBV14 CASSNRQGGLYGYTF TGTGCCAGCAGCAATCGACAGGGGGGCCTCTATGGCTACACCTTC
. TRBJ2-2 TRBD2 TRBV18 CASSPGTKNTGELFF TGTGCCAGCTCACCCGGGACTAAGAACACCGGGGAGCTGTTTTTT
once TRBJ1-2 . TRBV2 CASSEDVSGVRGVGYTF TGTGCCAGCAGTGAAGACGTGTCAGGGGTACGGGGGGTTGGCTACACCTTC
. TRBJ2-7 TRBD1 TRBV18 CASSPFSTDRSYEQYF TGTGCCAGCTCACCATTTTCTACGGACAGGTCCTACGAGCAGTACTTC
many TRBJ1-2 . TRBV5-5 CASGGGAGPNYGYTF TGTGCCAGCGGAGGGGGGGCCGGACCGAACTATGGCTACACCTTC
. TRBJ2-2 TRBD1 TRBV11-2 CASRWTGGLYTGELFF TGTGCCAGCAGGTGGACAGGGGGTCTTTACACCGGGGAGCTGTTTTTT
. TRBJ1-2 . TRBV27 CASRQDNYGYTF TGTGCCAGCAGACAGGATAACTATGGCTACACCTTC
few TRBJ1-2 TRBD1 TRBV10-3 CAISESRDRYNYGYTF TGTGCCATCAGTGAATCCCGGGACAGATATAACTATGGCTACACCTTC
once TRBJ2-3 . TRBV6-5 CASNTGGESTDTQYF TGTGCCAGCAATACCGGGGGTGAGAGCACAGATACGCAGTATTTT
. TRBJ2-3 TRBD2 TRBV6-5 CASVSGVSTDTQYF TGTGCCAGCGTTAGCGGGGTGAGCACAGATACGCAGTATTTT
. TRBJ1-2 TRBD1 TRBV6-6 CASTPGTANYGYTF TGTGCCAGCACCCCTGGGACAGCCAACTATGGCTACACCTTC
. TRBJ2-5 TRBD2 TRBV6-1 CASSELAGPQETQYF TGTGCCAGCAGTGAACTAGCGGGCCCCCAAGAGACCCAGTACTTC
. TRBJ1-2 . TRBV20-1 CSAYRANGYTF TGCAGTGCTTACAGGGCTAATGGCTACACCTTC
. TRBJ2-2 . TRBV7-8 CASSLSGGANTGELFF TGTGCCAGCAGCTTATCTGGGGGCGCGAACACCGGGGAGCTGTTTTTT
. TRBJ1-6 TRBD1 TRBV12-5 CASDEGAHNSPLHF TGTGCTAGTGATGAGGGGGCCCATAATTCACCCCTCCACTTT
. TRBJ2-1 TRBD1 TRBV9 CASSPSGGVLDNEQFF TGTGCCAGCAGCCCCTCAGGGGGCGTTTTGGACAATGAGCAGTTCTTC
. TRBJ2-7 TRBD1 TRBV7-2 CASSLLGTGYEQYF TGTGCCAGCAGCTTATTGGGGACAGGGTACGAGCAGTACTTC
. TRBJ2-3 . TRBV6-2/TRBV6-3 CASSYGSSGGTDTQYF TGTGCCAGCAGTTACGGTAGTAGCGGTGGCACAGATACGCAGTATTTT
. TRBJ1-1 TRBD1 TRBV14 CASSQEFGRGEAFF TGTGCCAGCAGCCAAGAGTTCGGCAGGGGGGAAGCTTTCTTT